Listed below are T cell receptor beta chains from one sample, sequenced in a study of blood T cell repertoires in COVID-19. Repertoires were generated with immunoSEQ multiplex PCR, while TCRdb's copy carries only in-frame clones and drops some. Of about 240,000 clones listed, around 85% are singletons. Sequenced: PBMCs or T cells enriched from blood (not recorded which). These receptors all stem from a woman aged 35 to 49 with acute COVID-19. Each CDR3 is given with its conserved first and last residue. Fields, in order: J gene, clone size, D gene, V gene, CDR3 DNA, CDR3 protein. D genes are given only for firm matches. Some rows mark clone size as missing; the rest say once, few, many or name a class of expanded clone.

>TRBJ2-2|NA|NA|TRBV4-1
TGCGCCAGCAGCCACCTTGGCGGCACCGGGGAGCTGTTTTTT
CASSHLGGTGELFF
>TRBJ1-1|NA|NA|TRBV6-5
TGTGCCAGCAGTTACGGGCGGGGGAACACTGAAGCTTTCTTT
CASSYGRGNTEAFF
>TRBJ2-3|NA|TRBD2|TRBV4-2
TGTGCCAGCAGCCCAGACGAACTAGCGGGAGCCGAGACAGATACGCAGTATTTT
CASSPDELAGAETDTQYF
>TRBJ2-1|NA|NA|TRBV7-9
TGTGCCAGCAGCTTAGCCGAGGGGGATGAGCAGTTCTTC
CASSLAEGDEQFF
>TRBJ1-2|NA|TRBD1|TRBV27
TGTGCCAGCAGTATAGGGGGCGCGGATGGCTATGGCTACACCTTC
CASSIGGADGYGYTF
>TRBJ2-7|NA|TRBD2|TRBV24-1
TGTGCCACCAGTGATTCAACTAGCGGGAATATACAGCAGTACTTC
CATSDSTSGNIQQYF
>TRBJ2-6|NA|NA|TRBV7-9
TGTGCCAGCAGCTTAGCGATGAGCTCTGGGGCCAACGTCCTGACTTTC
CASSLAMSSGANVLTF
>TRBJ2-5|once|TRBD1|TRBV5-4
TGTGCCAGCAGCTCGACAGGGCAAGAGACCCAGTACTTC
CASSSTGQETQYF
>TRBJ2-2|NA|TRBD1|TRBV4-2
TGTGCCAGCAGCCTTGGGACAGATAACACCGGGGAGCTGTTTTTT
CASSLGTDNTGELFF
>TRBJ1-2|NA|TRBD1|TRBV27
TGTGCCAGCAGTTTAGACAGGGGTTGGGGCTACACCTTC
CASSLDRGWGYTF
>TRBJ2-1|NA|NA|TRBV4-1
TGCGCCAGCAGCCAAGTCAGACAGACGGGAGTGCCTGAGCAGTTCTTC
CASSQVRQTGVPEQFF
>TRBJ2-7|NA|TRBD2|TRBV6-6
TGTGCCAGCAGTTACGATAGCGGGAGTCACGAGCAGTACTTC
CASSYDSGSHEQYF
>TRBJ2-5|NA|TRBD2|TRBV4-2
TGTGCCAGCAGCCAAGCCTCTAGCGGCCAAGAGACCCAGTACTTC
CASSQASSGQETQYF
>TRBJ2-7|few|NA|TRBV18
TGTGCCAGCTCACAACAACAGGGAGGGGAGCAGTACTTC
CASSQQQGGEQYF
>TRBJ2-7|once|NA|TRBV7-8
TGTGCCAGCAGCTTCGAAGGGGCAGGATACGAGCAGTACTTC
CASSFEGAGYEQYF
>TRBJ2-1|NA|TRBD2|TRBV19
TGTGCCAGCAGTCCCTGGGGGGGGTACAATGAGCAGTTCTTC
CASSPWGGYNEQFF
>TRBJ2-1|NA|TRBD2|TRBV5-1
TGCGCCAGCAGCGGGAGGGCCTCCTACAATGAGCAGTTCTTC
CASSGRASYNEQFF
>TRBJ2-2|NA|NA|TRBV4-2
TGTGCCAGCAGCTCGGGGACAAGCGCTTCCACCGGGGAGCTGTTTTTT
CASSSGTSASTGELFF
>TRBJ2-5|NA|NA|TRBV10-3
TGTGCCATCAGTGAGTCTGTAGAGGAGACCCAGTACTTC
CAISESVEETQYF
>TRBJ2-7|NA|NA|TRBV10-3
TGTGCCAACCTAAGCAGGGACTACGAGCAGTACTTC
CANLSRDYEQYF
>TRBJ1-1|NA|NA|TRBV5-5
TGTGCCAGCAGCTTGGTGCAGGATGTCCAAGCTTTCTTT
CASSLVQDVQAFF
>TRBJ1-1|NA|NA|TRBV3-1/TRBV3-2
TGTGCCAGCAGGAGGGCGAACACTGAAGCTTTCTTT
CASRRANTEAFF
>TRBJ2-3|NA|NA|TRBV6-4
TGTGCCAGCAGTGTTTCGGGAGACGGAGATACGCAGTATTTT
CASSVSGDGDTQYF
>TRBJ2-2|NA|NA|TRBV6-5
TGTGCCACCCGCCAGAGCGCGAACACCGGGGAGCTGTTTTTT
CATRQSANTGELFF
>TRBJ2-3|NA|TRBD2|TRBV10-1
TGCGCCAGCTCTGGACTAGCGGGAGCTGACACAGATACGCAGTATTTT
CASSGLAGADTDTQYF
>TRBJ2-2|NA|TRBD2|TRBV5-4
TGTGCCAGCAGCTTATCTAGCGGGGAGAACACCGGGGAGCTGTTTTTT
CASSLSSGENTGELFF
>TRBJ2-5|NA|TRBD2|TRBV15
TGTGCCACCAGCAAAAGCGGGAGGGCCAGCGAGACCCAGTACTTC
CATSKSGRASETQYF
>TRBJ2-3|NA|TRBD1|TRBV28
TGTGCCAGCAGAAGACAGGGTTACACAGATACGCAGTATTTT
CASRRQGYTDTQYF
>TRBJ2-5|NA|NA|TRBV18
TGTGCCAGCTCACCTTCAGGCCCCCTGGCAGAGACCCAGTACTTC
CASSPSGPLAETQYF
>TRBJ1-2|NA|NA|TRBV3-1/TRBV3-2
TGTGCCAGCAGCCAAGATGTCGGCATTCAGGGGCTTGGCTACACCTTC
CASSQDVGIQGLGYTF
>TRBJ1-1|few|NA|TRBV12-3/TRBV12-4
TGTGCCAGCAGCGAGAAGAGTAACACTGAAGCTTTCTTT
CASSEKSNTEAFF
>TRBJ1-1|NA|TRBD1|TRBV14
TGTGCCAGCAGCCAATGGACAGGGAGGAACACTGAAGCTTTCTTT
CASSQWTGRNTEAFF
>TRBJ1-5|NA|NA|TRBV11-2
TGTGCCAGCAGCTTGTCGGGATTGAGCAATCAGCCCCAGCATTTT
CASSLSGLSNQPQHF
>TRBJ2-2|NA|NA|TRBV9
TGTGCCAGCAGCGCCAGGGCCCGGGGGGAGCTGTTTTTT
CASSARARGELFF
>TRBJ2-1|NA|TRBD2|TRBV4-1
TGCGCCAGCAGCCAAATGACTAGCGGGGCCTACAATGAGCAGTTCTTC
CASSQMTSGAYNEQFF
>TRBJ2-1|NA|TRBD2|TRBV27
TGTGCCAGCATTGGACTAGCGGGAAACAATGAGCAGTTCTTC
CASIGLAGNNEQFF
>TRBJ2-1|NA|TRBD2|TRBV9
TGTGCCAGCACCCTAGAGCCTAGCGGGATCAATGAGCAGTTCTTC
CASTLEPSGINEQFF
>TRBJ2-7|NA|TRBD2|TRBV5-1
TGCGCCAGCAGCCTGAAGACTAGCGGGTCAGCCTACGAGCAGTACTTC
CASSLKTSGSAYEQYF
>TRBJ2-5|NA|TRBD2|TRBV12-3/TRBV12-4
TGTGCCAGCAGGTCGGGAGGGCCCGAGACCCAGTACTTC
CASRSGGPETQYF
>TRBJ1-2|NA|NA|TRBV2
TGTGCCAGCAGGGTAACAGGGAGCCCAGGGTATGGCTACACCTTC
CASRVTGSPGYGYTF
>TRBJ1-1|NA|NA|TRBV20-1
TGCAGTGCTGTCCACGGGGGGGCTTTCTTT
CSAVHGGAFF
>TRBJ1-3|NA|TRBD1|TRBV24-1
TGTGCCACCAGTGACTCGACAGGGAAAGGAAACACCATATATTTT
CATSDSTGKGNTIYF
>TRBJ2-3|NA|TRBD2|TRBV7-9
TGTGCCAGCAGCCCCTTCGGACTAGCGGTGAGCACAGATACGCAGTATTTT
CASSPFGLAVSTDTQYF
>TRBJ1-2|NA|TRBD1|TRBV7-9
TGTGCCAGCAGCTCCAGAAAAAACAGGGGAAGAAACTATGGCTACACCTTC
CASSSRKNRGRNYGYTF
>TRBJ1-1|once|NA|TRBV15
TGTGCCACCAGACACTGGACGACAGGAACGAACACTGAAGCTTTCTTT
CATRHWTTGTNTEAFF
>TRBJ2-1|NA|TRBD2|TRBV29-1
TGCAGCGTTGAAGACCGGACTAGCGGGGCCTACAATGAGCAGTTCTTC
CSVEDRTSGAYNEQFF
>TRBJ1-6|NA|TRBD1|TRBV25-1
TGTGCCAGCAGTGATCGACAGGGGGCAAATTCACCCCTCCACTTT
CASSDRQGANSPLHF
>TRBJ1-2|NA|TRBD1|TRBV27
TGTGCCAGCAGTCCATGGACAGGGGCGAACGGCTACACCTTC
CASSPWTGANGYTF
>TRBJ2-1|NA|TRBD2|TRBV5-1
TGCGCCAGCAGCCCACTTAAGCGGGAGTACAATGAGCAGTTCTTC
CASSPLKREYNEQFF
>TRBJ2-2|few|NA|TRBV12-5
TGTGCTAGTGGTTGGACAGGGTGGGTAGCGGGTGACACCGGGGAGCTGTTTTTT
CASGWTGWVAGDTGELFF
>TRBJ1-2|NA|NA|TRBV21-1
TGTGCCAGCACCCACCCCAGGGGGCGCGACTATGGCTACACCTTC
CASTHPRGRDYGYTF
>TRBJ2-7|NA|NA|TRBV7-9
TGTGCCAGCAGCGTGAGCTCCTACGAGCAGTACTTC
CASSVSSYEQYF
>TRBJ2-7|NA|NA|TRBV19
TGTGCCAGTAGTACCCTGAGGGCGCCCGGATCCGAGCAGTACTTC
CASSTLRAPGSEQYF
>TRBJ1-6|NA|NA|TRBV4-2
TGTGCCAGCAGCCAAGATCGGAGCTCCTATAATTCACCCCTCCACTTT
CASSQDRSSYNSPLHF